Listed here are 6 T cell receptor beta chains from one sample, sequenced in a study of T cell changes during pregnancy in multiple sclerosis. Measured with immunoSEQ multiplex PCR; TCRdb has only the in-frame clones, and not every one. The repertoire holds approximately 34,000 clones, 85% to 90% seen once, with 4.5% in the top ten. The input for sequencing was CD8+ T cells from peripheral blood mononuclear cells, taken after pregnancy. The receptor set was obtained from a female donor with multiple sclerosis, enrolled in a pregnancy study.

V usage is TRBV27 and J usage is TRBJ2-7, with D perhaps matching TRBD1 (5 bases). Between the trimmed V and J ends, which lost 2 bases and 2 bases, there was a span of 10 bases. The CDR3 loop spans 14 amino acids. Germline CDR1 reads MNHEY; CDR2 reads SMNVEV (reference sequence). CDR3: CASSLRAGTYEQYF. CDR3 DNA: TGTGCCAGCAGTTTACGGGCAGGGACCTACGAGCAGTACTTC.

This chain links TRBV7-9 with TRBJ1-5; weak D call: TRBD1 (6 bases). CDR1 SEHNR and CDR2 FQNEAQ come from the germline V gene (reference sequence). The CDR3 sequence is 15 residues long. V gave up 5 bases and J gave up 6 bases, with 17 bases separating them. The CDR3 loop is CASSGKDRIGQPQHF. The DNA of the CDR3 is TGTGCCAGCAGCGGAAAAGACAGGATCGGTCAGCCCCAGCATTTT.

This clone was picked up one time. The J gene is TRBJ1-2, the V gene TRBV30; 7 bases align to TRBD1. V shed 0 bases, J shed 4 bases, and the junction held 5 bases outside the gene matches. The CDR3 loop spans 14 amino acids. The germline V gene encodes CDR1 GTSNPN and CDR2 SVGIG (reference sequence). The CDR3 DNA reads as TGTGCCTGGAGTGTCCCCCGACAGGGCTATGGCTACACCTTC. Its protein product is CAWSVPRQGYGYTF. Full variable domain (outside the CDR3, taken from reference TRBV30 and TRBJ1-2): SQTIHQWPATLVQPVGSPLSLECTVEGTSNPNLYWYRQAAGRGLQLLFYSVGIGQISSEVPQNLSASRPQDRQFILSSKKLLLSDSGFYLCAWSVPRQGYGYTFGSGTRLTVV.

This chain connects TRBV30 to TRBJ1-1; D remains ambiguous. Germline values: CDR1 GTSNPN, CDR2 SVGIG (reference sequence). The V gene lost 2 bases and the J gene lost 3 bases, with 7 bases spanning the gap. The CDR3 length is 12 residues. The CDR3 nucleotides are TGTGCCTGGAGTCACGGGGACACTGAAGCTTTCTTT. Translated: CAWSHGDTEAFF.

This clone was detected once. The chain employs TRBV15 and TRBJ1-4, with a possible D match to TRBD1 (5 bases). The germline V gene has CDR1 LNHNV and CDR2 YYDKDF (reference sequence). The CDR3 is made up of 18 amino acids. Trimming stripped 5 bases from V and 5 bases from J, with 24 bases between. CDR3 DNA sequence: TGTGCCACCAGCGATGGGACTCTGCTTAATATTCAAAATGAAAAACTGTTTTTT. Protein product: CATSDGTLLNIQNEKLFF.

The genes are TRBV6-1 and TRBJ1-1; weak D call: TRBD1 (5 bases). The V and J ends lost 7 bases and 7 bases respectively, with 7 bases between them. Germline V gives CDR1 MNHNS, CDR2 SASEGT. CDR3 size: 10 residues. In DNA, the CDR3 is TGTGCCAGCACCGGGGGTGAAGCTTTCTTT. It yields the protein CASTGGEAFF.